This T cell receptor beta chain was sequenced in a study of T cell responses to AZD1222 COVID-19 vaccine (dated by TCRdb to the early 2020s). Study-level background: AZD1222 recipients given second doses at about 4 weeks or at about 12 weeks were pooled, since spike-specific TCR depth and breadth were not found to differ between the two schedules. TCR sequencing covered some 240 trial participants: roughly 200 given two doses of AZD1222 and 26 given two doses of MenACWY control vaccine. Trial participants were enrolled into age subgroups of 18-55, 56-69 and 70-plus years, which contained 148, 28 and 57 TCR-sequenced participants, respectively. The paper's findings and limits, for the study overall: Participants were mostly white British, with more females than males. The authors suggested clonal diversity may have been underestimated. A significant rise in spike-specific TCR breadth and depth was observed after two AZD1222 doses relative to day 0 and relative to MenACWY recipients. Only 5 to 7 AZD1222 recipients were SARS-CoV-2 seropositive at baseline, limiting conclusions about previously exposed vaccinees. Because no samples from the day 14 peak response were available, repertoires could be characterized only after the peak T cell response. The 56-69-year group was small, and its depth increase did not reach significance, likely because of low power. Nearly half of unique spike-specific TCRs reportedly recognized epitopes outside regions mutated in the B.1.351 and B.1.1.7 variants. Vaccine-associated CD4 TCRs spanned the whole spike protein, with dominant responses in regions 160-218 and 743-854.

The CDR3 regions of human TCRbeta chains were analyzed by immunosequencing. The authors' analysis ran thus. Repertoire TCRs were checked for matches against a reference library of SARS-CoV-2-specific TCRs that had been generated using the MIRA antigen-specificity platform. Breadth was defined as the fraction of unique TCRs that were SARS-CoV-2-associated, and depth was defined as the fraction of total T cells that were SARS-CoV-2-associated. Each spike-specific TCR was assigned to its reactive spike region and to a CD4 or CD8 class using the MIRA data. Log10-transformed breadth and depth values were compared by one-way ANOVA with Sidak's multiple comparisons tests. The table comes from immuneACCESS by way of TCRdb, which keeps in-frame sequences with V and J called. Part of the clones is missing from these tables; in studies checked, under half for an unresolved V gene and the rest for unknown reasons. V, J and clone size derive from that table, while D and trimming were established from the DNA sequence. The sample records 90,000 to 150,000 clones, approximately 84% of which are singletons. The top ten clonotypes cover around 7.7% of the sample.

This clone was picked up a small number of times. Its antigen is still unknown. Per-base quality was not reported, and no clone a single base away is much larger than it. In light of the paper, this sample's time point label describes: baseline before first vaccination. Samples from vaccinated people were obtained from the UK trials COV001 and COV002, which included a single-blind randomized controlled phase 2/3 trial of AZD1222 (ChAdOx1 nCoV-19) in healthy adults. For TCRbeta chain sequencing, PBMC samples from trial participants were taken at day 0 and at day 28 after the second dose. The V end gives up 5 bases and the J end 4 bases, leaving 7 bases in the junction not matched to a gene. The CDR3 starts with the cysteine, ends with the phenylalanine, and has 14 residues. The DNA shown is the 42-base CDR3, in frame from base 1. The germline V gene specifies SGDLS as CDR1 and YYNGEE as CDR2.

Sequences were derived from peripheral blood, sampled on day 0 of AZD1222 vaccination. This chain joins TRBV9 to TRBJ2-7; 9 central nucleotides agree with TRBD1. This TCR derives from an adult in good health. The CDR3 in this case is CASSPQGQGYEQYF. The DNA sequence follows: TGTGCCAGCAGTCCCCAGGGACAGGGTTACGAGCAGTACTTC.